What follows describes a single T cell receptor beta chain. The data derive from a study of T-cell reconstitution after alpha-beta-depleted transplantation in children. Unique molecular identifiers were used in preparing the TCRbeta library. TCRdb independently ran MiXCR on the PCR reads; one entry per CDR3 protein. Of approximately 350,000 distinct CDR3 sequences listed, 10% to 15% were seen once; the top ten hold 4% to 5.5%. The CDR3 contains 13 residues. V lost 1 base, J lost 6 bases, and 9 bases lay in between. This clonotype originated in a human donor who donated a stem cell graft to a child with Fanconi anemia. Sequencing was performed on PBMCs, taken from the stem cell graft. J is TRBJ1-2 and V is TRBV12-3 or TRBV12-4, with D unresolved. CDR3 in DNA: TGTGCCAGCAGTTTAGGCCCACCTGATGGCTACACCTTC. Amino acids: CASSLGPPDGYTF.